What follows describes a single T cell receptor (beta chain). The source of the sample is a study of cytomegalovirus exposure and HLA in healthy donors. Researchers ran the PCR with 60 Vbeta and 13 Jbeta primers. The assay was immunoSEQ multiplex PCR, and TCRdb's table has in-frame clones only and misses some. The data contain 150,000 to 180,000 clones, around 81% of them seen just once; the ten biggest clones take up around 5.2%. The CDR3 runs 16 residues. Germline lookup yields CDR1 SGHAT and CDR2 FQNNGV. The J segment lost 3 bases and the V segment lost 2 bases, leaving 10 bases of the junction unmatched.

The genes are TRBV11-2 and TRBJ2-7, with 7 bases that match TRBD1. Input material: PBMCs. This TCR derives from a woman in her thirties or forties in good health and CMV-seropositive. The chain's CDR3 is CASSLPPDRESYEQYF. As DNA, the CDR3 is TGTGCCAGCAGCTTACCCCCCGACAGGGAGAGCTACGAGCAGTACTTC.